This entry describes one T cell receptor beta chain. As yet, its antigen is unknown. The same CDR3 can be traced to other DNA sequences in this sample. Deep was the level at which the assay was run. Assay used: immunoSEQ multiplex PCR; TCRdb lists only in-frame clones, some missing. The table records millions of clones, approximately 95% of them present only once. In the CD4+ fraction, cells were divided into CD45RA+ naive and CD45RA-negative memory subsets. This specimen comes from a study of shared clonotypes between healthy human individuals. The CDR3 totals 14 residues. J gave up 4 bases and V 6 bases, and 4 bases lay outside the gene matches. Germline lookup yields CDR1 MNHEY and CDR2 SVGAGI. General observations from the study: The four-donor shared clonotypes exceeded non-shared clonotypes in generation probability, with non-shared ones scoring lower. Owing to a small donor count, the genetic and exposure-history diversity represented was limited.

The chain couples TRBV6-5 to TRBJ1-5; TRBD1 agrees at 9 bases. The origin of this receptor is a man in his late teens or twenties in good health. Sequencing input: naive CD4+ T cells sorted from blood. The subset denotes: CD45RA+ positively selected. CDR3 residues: CASRPGQGNQPQHF. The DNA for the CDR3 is TGTGCCAGCAGGCCGGGACAGGGTAATCAGCCCCAGCATTTT.